This TCR beta chain was retrieved from a study of CD8 T cells in ankylosing spondylitis. The TCR beta libraries were generated through quantitative 5'-RACE incorporating molecular barcodes. TCRdb passed the 5' RACE reads through MiXCR, listing each CDR3 protein once. The profile shows around 890,000 distinct CDR3 sequences, approximately 12% of them singletons. Study observations and caveats: Some of these motif variants have turned up before, in reports on reactive arthritis synovial fluid and blood. Roughly 8 highly homologous variants made up a TCR beta motif that seemed to typify ankylosing spondylitis blood. Reports say disease-linked clones showed up significantly more in matched ankylosing spondylitis synovial fluid.

This clonotype has only a few counts. Its antigen remains unknown. Source material: blood, either unsorted or a sorted T cell fraction (not recorded which). The TCR sequence derives from a male donor with ankylosing spondylitis.

For the CDR3, the DNA is TGCAGTGCTAAAAGACCGGCTGGGGCCAACGTCCTGACTTTC. Translated, it gives CSAKRPAGANVLTF. The J gene is TRBJ2-6, the V gene TRBV20-1; D is unclear. This CDR3 region has 14 residues. Trimming took 4 bases from V and 2 from J, leaving 9 bases between them. Looked up from germline, CDR1 is DFQATT and CDR2 is SNEGSKA (reference sequence).